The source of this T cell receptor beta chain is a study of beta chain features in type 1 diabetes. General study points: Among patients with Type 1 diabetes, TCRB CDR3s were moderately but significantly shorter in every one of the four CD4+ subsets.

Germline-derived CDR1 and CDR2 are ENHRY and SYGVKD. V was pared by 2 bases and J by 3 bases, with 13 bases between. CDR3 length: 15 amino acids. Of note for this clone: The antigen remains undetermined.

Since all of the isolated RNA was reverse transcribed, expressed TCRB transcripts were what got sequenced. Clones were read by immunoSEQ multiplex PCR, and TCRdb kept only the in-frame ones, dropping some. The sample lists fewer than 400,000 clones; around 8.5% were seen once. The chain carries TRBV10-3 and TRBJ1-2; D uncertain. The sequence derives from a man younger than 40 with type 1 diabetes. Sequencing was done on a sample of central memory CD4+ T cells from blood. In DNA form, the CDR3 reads TGTGCCATCAGTGAGCATGTCACGGCCGACTATGGCTACACCTTC. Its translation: CAISEHVTADYGYTF.